Following are 25 T cell receptor beta chains from one sample sequenced in a study of graft-versus-host responses after intestinal transplantation. Intraepithelial lymphocytes and lamina propria lymphocytes were released through processing of graft tissue. Profiling relied on immunoSEQ multiplex PCR, and the TCRdb table lists in-frame clones only, not all of them. The repertoire consists of 10,000 to 15,000 clones, with about 80% occurring once and the leading ten covering around 4.5%. The sample in question was ileum tissue, obtained about 150 days after intestinal transplantation. Receptors were obtained from a human patient who received an intestinal transplant, so some T cells may come from the graft donor.

The sample holds a few counts of this clone. The rearrangement links TRBV9 to TRBJ1-1; D possibly corresponds to TRBD1 (5 bases). In germline, CDR1 is SGDLS, CDR2 YYNGEE. Trimming took off 2 bases at V and 1 base at J, with 15 bases between the two ends. The CDR3 totals 16 residues. CDR3 sequence (DNA): TGTGCCAGCAGCGTCGGGGGTCTTTTTTCGAACACTGAAGCTTTCTTT. Its translation: CASSVGGLFSNTEAFF.

For the CDR3, the DNA is TGTGCCTGGAGTGTAGGGGCCTCTGGAAACACCATATATTTT. It encodes CAWSVGASGNTIYF. This chain connects TRBV30 to TRBJ1-3; D may be TRBD1 (5 bases). Between the trimmed V and J ends, which lost 0 bases and 0 bases, there was a span of 6 bases. In germline, CDR1 is GTSNPN, CDR2 SVGIG (reference sequence). The CDR3 runs 14 residues. Full variable domain (remainder filled in from reference TRBV30 and TRBJ1-3): SQTIHQWPATLVQPVGSPLSLECTVEGTSNPNLYWYRQAAGRGLQLLFYSVGIGQISSEVPQNLSASRPQDRQFILSSKKLLLSDSGFYLCAWSVGASGNTIYFGEGSWLTVV.

The DNA of the CDR3 is TGTGCCAGCAGTTCAGGGGTGGATGGCTACACCTTC. It yields the protein CASSSGVDGYTF. The genes are TRBV27 and TRBJ1-2; D is possibly TRBD1 (6 bases). This CDR3 has 12 residues. CDR1 and CDR2 (germline): MNHEY, SMNVEV (reference sequence). Trimming shortened V by 4 bases and J by 6 bases, and 9 bases separated the two germline ends.

Only one count was recorded for this clone. V usage is TRBV28 and J usage is TRBJ2-4, with D perhaps matching TRBD1 (7 bases). This CDR3 comprises 16 residues. V shed 5 bases and J shed 1 base, with 15 bases lying between them. From germline, CDR1 is MDHEN and CDR2 SYDVKM. CDR3 in amino acids: CASSPRGDWAKNIQYF. The CDR3 DNA is TGTGCCAGCAGTCCCAGGGGGGATTGGGCCAAAAACATTCAGTACTTC.

This clone was counted between two and nine times. The gene calls are TRBV4-2 and TRBJ2-5; the match to TRBD1 covers 7 bases. The CDR3 consists of 16 residues. The junction had 13 bases not matched to a gene; V was cut back by 4 bases and J by 5 bases. CDR1 is LGHNA and CDR2 is YNFKEQ in the germline V gene. The CDR3 sequence: CASSPDRDRMIETQYF. The CDR3 coding sequence is TGTGCCAGCAGCCCCGACAGGGATCGAATGATCGAGACCCAGTACTTC.

V gene TRBV29-1 combines with J gene TRBJ1-1; possible D gene TRBD1, 6 bases. The CDR3 covers 12 residues. Trimming removed 7 bases from V and 0 bases from J, with 9 bases in between. Germline V gives CDR1 SQVTM, CDR2 ANQGSEA. CDR3: CSARTVNTEAFF. The CDR3 bases are TGCAGCGCAAGGACAGTGAACACTGAAGCTTTCTTT.

This rearrangement joins TRBV9 to TRBJ2-1; 7 bases map to TRBD2. The CDR3 is 16 amino acids. Germline CDR1 is SGDLS and CDR2 is YYNGEE. V lost 0 bases and J lost 4; bases outside the gene matches: 7. CDR3 amino acids: CASSVGFGGSYNEQFF. DNA for the CDR3: TGTGCCAGCAGCGTAGGGTTCGGGGGGTCTTACAATGAGCAGTTCTTC.

The gene calls are TRBV7-3 and TRBJ2-5, with D possibly being TRBD2 (5 bases). The germline V gene encodes CDR1 SGHTA and CDR2 FQGTGA. Trimming removed 4 bases at V and 5 bases at J, with 8 bases between. The CDR3 contains 12 residues. CDR3 nucleotide sequence: TGTGCCAGCAGCTCCGGACTGGAGACCCAGTACTTC. Translated: CASSSGLETQYF.

This chain connects TRBV4-2 to TRBJ2-7; no definite D call. The CDR3 has 15 residues. V was cut by 3 bases and J by 2 bases, with 14 bases left in between. Germline loops: CDR1 LGHNA, CDR2 YNFKEQ. Here the CDR3 DNA reads TGTGCCAGCAGCCATGAGGATTGGCCGACCTACGAGCAGTACTTC. It specifies CASSHEDWPTYEQYF.

This rearrangement joins TRBV28 to TRBJ2-7; possibly TRBD1 for D (6 bases). V was pared by 4 bases and J by 3 bases, with 16 bases between. Germline-derived CDR1 and CDR2 are MDHEN and SYDVKM. CDR3 length equals 15 residues. CDR3 protein: CASSSLDGRGYEQYF. For the CDR3, the DNA is TGTGCCAGCAGTTCCCTGGACGGCAGGGGCTACGAGCAGTACTTC. Complete variable domain (other parts from reference TRBV28 and TRBJ2-7): DVKVTQSSRYLVKRTGEKVFLECVQDMDHENMFWYRQDPGLGLRLIYFSYDVKMKEKGDIPEGYSVSREKKERFSLILESASTNQTSMYLCASSSLDGRGYEQYFGPGTRLTVT.

The chain recombines TRBV10-3 with TRBJ2-7; tentative D call: TRBD2 (5 bases). CDR3 length equals 12 residues. Trimming pared 2 bases from V and 3 bases from J, leaving 5 bases between. Germline V gene data show CDR1 as ENHRY and CDR2 as SYGVKD. The CDR3 is CAISETSYEQYF. DNA of the CDR3: TGTGCCATCAGTGAGACTAGCTACGAGCAGTACTTC.

The chain recombines TRBV5-4 with TRBJ2-3; no clear D gene. Trimming left V 1 base short and J 9 bases short, with 15 bases between. Germline V gives CDR1 SGHNT, CDR2 YYREEE (reference sequence). There are 14 residues in the CDR3. The CDR3 sequence: CASSLSPDLITQYF. CDR3 coding DNA: TGTGCCAGCAGCTTGTCTCCTGACTTAATAACGCAGTATTTT.

This chain joins TRBV7-9 and TRBJ2-5, with 7 bases identical to TRBD2. Germline-derived CDR1 and CDR2 are SEHNR and FQNEAQ (reference sequence). V was clipped by 5 bases and J by 2 bases; unmatched bases: 8. CDR3 length: 15 residues. CDR3 region: CASSPGGGKQETQYF. CDR3 DNA: TGTGCCAGCAGCCCTGGGGGGGGGAAGCAAGAGACCCAGTACTTC.

J is TRBJ2-4 and V is TRBV6-4; 10 nucleotides match TRBD1. This CDR3 comprises 17 residues. V lost 4 bases, J lost 1 base, and 7 bases stayed unmatched. Germline V lookup: CDR1 MRHNA, CDR2 SNTAGT. The CDR3 loop reads CASSAGQGCAAKNIQYF. The CDR3 coding sequence is TGTGCCAGCAGTGCGGGACAGGGGTGTGCGGCCAAAAACATTCAGTACTTC.

The rearrangement links TRBV7-3 to TRBJ1-2, with no clear D. The CDR3 length is 15 residues. Trimming removed 5 bases from V and 0 bases from J, with 13 bases in between. Germline-derived CDR1 and CDR2 are SGHTA and FQGTGA. The CDR3 DNA reads as TGTGCCAGCAGCGCGGGCGGCAGACCTAACTATGGCTACACCTTC. Encoded protein: CASSAGGRPNYGYTF.

The rearrangement uses TRBV5-1 and TRBJ2-1; TRBD1 matches 8 bases. The J segment lost 9 bases and the V segment lost 4 bases, leaving 12 bases of the junction unmatched. Germline values: CDR1 SGHRS, CDR2 YFSETQ. The CDR3 loop spans 15 amino acids. CDR3 sequence: CASSPTDRGWAEQFF. In nucleotides, the CDR3 is TGCGCCAGCAGCCCGACCGACAGGGGATGGGCTGAGCAGTTCTTC.

A few counts support this clone. This chain joins TRBV11-3 and TRBJ1-2; D call uncertain. The germline V and J ends were trimmed by 6 bases and 3 bases, with 11 bases remaining between them. Germline V lookup: CDR1 SGHNT, CDR2 YENEEA. The CDR3 is 13 amino acids. The CDR3 bases are TGTGCCAGCAGTGCCCGAGACTACTATGGCTACACCTTC. Amino acids: CASSARDYYGYTF. Complete variable domain (other parts from reference TRBV11-3 and TRBJ1-2): EAGVVQSPRYKIIEKKQPVAFWCNPISGHNTLYWYLQNLGQGPELLIRYENEEAVDDSQLPKDRFSAERLKGVDSTLKIQPAELGDSAVYLCASSARDYYGYTFGSGTRLTVV.

The V call is TRBV29-1, the J call TRBJ2-3; the D gene is possibly TRBD2 (6 bases). Trimming cost V 7 bases and J 5 bases, with 10 bases left between them. The CDR3 loop spans 11 amino acids. Germline loops: CDR1 SQVTM, CDR2 ANQGSEA. CDR3 amino acids: CSAHGGDTQYF. The DNA of the CDR3 is TGCAGCGCCCACGGGGGAGATACGCAGTATTTT.

This chain uses TRBV15 with TRBJ1-1; tentative D call: TRBD1 (5 bases). The CDR3 contains 13 residues. Germline V gene data show CDR1 as LNHNV and CDR2 as YYDKDF (reference sequence). Deletions cut 3 bases from V and 5 bases from J, with 10 bases between. CDR3 sequence reads: CATSRRGGTEAFF. CDR3 bases: TGTGCCACCAGCAGGCGGGGCGGAACTGAAGCTTTCTTT.

This chain uses TRBV28 with TRBJ2-1; 7 positions agree with TRBD2. The trim removed 8 bases at V and 0 bases at J, leaving 7 bases unmatched. This CDR3 has 15 residues. Per the germline V gene, CDR1 is MDHEN and CDR2 is SYDVKM. DNA for the CDR3: TGTGCCAGCTACGGCCGCGGGAGCTCCTACAATGAGCAGTTCTTC. Translation gives CASYGRGSSYNEQFF.

V gene TRBV28 combines with J gene TRBJ2-5, with 8 bases matching TRBD1. Trimming at V came to 7 bases and at J to 7 bases, leaving 11 bases not matched to a gene. Germline loops: CDR1 MDHEN, CDR2 SYDVKM. The CDR3 loop spans 14 amino acids. Here the CDR3 reads CASKTGQGPRTQYF. Here the CDR3 DNA reads TGTGCCAGCAAAACCGGACAGGGACCACGGACCCAGTACTTC.

V usage is TRBV19 and J usage is TRBJ2-3; TRBD2 aligns across 9 bases. Germline V CDR1 and CDR2: LNHDA, SQIVND (reference sequence). V shed 5 bases and J 0 bases; nucleotides not matched to a gene: 3. This CDR3 has 15 residues. The CDR3 DNA follows: TGTGCCAGTAGTGCGGGGGGGGCTAGCACAGATACGCAGTATTTT. It specifies CASSAGGASTDTQYF.

This clone was picked up one time. This chain connects TRBV13 to TRBJ2-5; 8 nucleotides match TRBD1. CDR1 and CDR2 (germline): PRHDT, FYEKMQ (reference sequence). CDR3 length: 12 residues. V was clipped by 4 bases and J by 7 bases; unmatched bases: 2. CDR3 protein: CASSSTGGTQYF. For the CDR3, the DNA is TGTGCCAGCAGCTCAACAGGGGGGACCCAGTACTTC.

The chain has TRBV2 and TRBJ2-7; a possible D gene is TRBD1 (6 bases). Germline lookup yields CDR1 SNHLY and CDR2 FYNNEI. V was trimmed by 5 bases and J by 6 bases, leaving 14 bases between them. The CDR3 runs to 13 residues. Here the CDR3 reads CASSKKQGGEQYF. For the CDR3, the DNA is TGTGCCAGCAGTAAAAAACAGGGTGGCGAGCAGTACTTC.

The table lists this clone with a few counts. The gene calls are TRBV20-1 and TRBJ1-1, with D unclear. Trimming pared 6 bases from V and 0 bases from J, leaving 5 bases between. The CDR3 totals 11 residues. Germline assignment: CDR1 DFQATT and CDR2 SNEGSKA (reference sequence). CDR3 DNA: TGCAGTGCCTCGGTGAACACTGAAGCTTTCTTT. This codes for CSASVNTEAFF.